One and the same sample provided the 4 T cell receptor beta chains below, sequenced in a study of T cell responses to AZD1222 COVID-19 vaccine. Here immunoSEQ multiplex PCR was the method, and the copy in TCRdb shows in-frame clones only, minus some. The table lists about 93,000 clones, about nine tenths of them singletons. The starting material was peripheral blood, obtained on day 0 of MenACWY control vaccination. The origin of the receptors is an adult in good health.

The chain combines TRBV10-2 with TRBJ1-6; D remains unclear. CDR1 is WSHSY, CDR2 SAAADI, per germline. The length of the CDR3 is 14 residues. Trimming removed 4 bases at V and 7 bases at J, with 11 bases between. Here the CDR3 DNA reads TGCGCCAGCAGTGGTGGGTTAGTGAATTCACCCCTCCACTTT. This translates into CASSGGLVNSPLHF.

The V gene is TRBV2, the J gene TRBJ2-1, with D perhaps TRBD1 or TRBD2 (6 bases each). Germline values: CDR1 SNHLY, CDR2 FYNNEI. Trimming took off 3 bases at V and 4 bases at J, with 13 bases between the two ends. The CDR3 spans 15 residues. CDR3 region: CASSEGGPLYNEQFF. As DNA, the CDR3 is TGTGCCAGCAGTGAGGGGGGCCCACTTTACAATGAGCAGTTCTTC.

CDR3 residues: CGCPRGLNTGELFF. The CDR3 DNA reads TGCGGATGCCCGCGGGGGCTGAACACCGGGGAGCTGTTTTTT. The V gene is TRBV29-1, the J gene TRBJ2-2; tentative D call: TRBD2 (7 bases). CDR3 size: 14 residues. The germline V gene has CDR1 SQVTM and CDR2 ANQGSEA.

This chain connects TRBV6-6 to TRBJ2-7; possibly TRBD1 or TRBD2 for D (5 bases each). The V and J ends lost 4 bases and 3 bases respectively, with 10 bases between them. The CDR3 runs 13 residues. Per germline, CDR1 MNHNY and CDR2 SVGAGI (reference sequence). CDR3 amino acids: CASSSGRFYEQYF. CDR3 nucleotide sequence: TGTGCCAGCAGTTCGGGACGATTCTACGAGCAGTACTTC.